The source of this T cell receptor beta chain is a study of Ad26.COV2.S vaccination and SARS-CoV-2 variants. Overall study: Ad26.COV2.S shots went into the muscle once or twice, 56 days apart.

V was trimmed by 4 bases and J by 2 bases, leaving 9 bases between them. This CDR3 has 13 amino acids. In germline, CDR1 is MNHEY, CDR2 SVGAGI. Treatment noted: around 19 received Ad26.COV2.S at low or high dose, single or two shots; 5 received placebo; per-sample allocation not given. Specimens were obtained on day 63 following the first vaccine or placebo injection. Broader study findings: The study found higher spike-specific TCR breadth in vaccine than placebo recipients.

About this clone itself: Its antigen remains unknown.

This table comes from immunoSEQ multiplex PCR, and its TCRdb copy is limited to in-frame clones, with some not included. The sample comprises 350,000 to 500,000 clones, 90% of which are singletons, and roughly 3.9% rests with the top ten. The sequencing used peripheral blood, collected in a trial of Ad26.COV2.S vaccine versus placebo. This TCR was sampled from a person between 18 and 65 years old who received the Ad26.COV2.S COVID-19 vaccine or a placebo. J is TRBJ2-7 and V is TRBV6-5; no reliable D call. In DNA form, the CDR3 reads TGTGCCAGCAGTTCGGACCTTACCTACGAGCAGTACTTC. Encoded protein: CASSSDLTYEQYF.